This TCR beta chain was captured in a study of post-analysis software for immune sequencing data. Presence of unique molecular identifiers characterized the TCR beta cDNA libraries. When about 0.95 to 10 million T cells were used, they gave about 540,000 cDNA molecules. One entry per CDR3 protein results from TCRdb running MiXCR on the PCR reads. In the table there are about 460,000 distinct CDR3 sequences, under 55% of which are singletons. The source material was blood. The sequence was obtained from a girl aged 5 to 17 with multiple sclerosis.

The CDR3 reads CASSIARISEAFF. CDR3 nucleotides: TGCGCCAGCAGCATCGCCAGAATATCTGAAGCTTTCTTT. This chain links TRBV5-1 with TRBJ1-1; D not resolved. The CDR3 consists of 13 residues. Deletions cut 4 bases from V and 6 bases from J, with 13 bases between. Germline V gives CDR1 SGHRS, CDR2 YFSETQ.